The rows below give T cell receptor beta chains drawn from one sample of a study of coeliac disease. This table comes from immunoSEQ multiplex PCR, and its TCRdb copy is limited to in-frame clones, with some not included. The data contain about 6,700 clones, about two thirds of them seen just once; the ten biggest clones take up about 4.1%. The source material was lamina propria lymphocytes from the gut. These receptors were collected from a woman between 18 and 29 years old with active celiac disease. Each CDR3 is given with its conserved first and last residue. Some rows have no size entry. The others give once, few or many, or a class for an expanded clone.

CDR3aa: CASSLETESTEQYF; v_gene: TRBV7-3; abundance: NA; j_gene: TRBJ2-7
CDR3aa: CASSSGTGGTEAFF; v_gene: TRBV28; abundance: NA; j_gene: TRBJ1-1
CDR3aa: CASSLWREESGYTF; v_gene: TRBV28; abundance: NA; j_gene: TRBJ1-2
CDR3aa: CASSLEFNEQFF; v_gene: TRBV28; abundance: few; j_gene: TRBJ2-1
CDR3aa: CASSLGTIGGELFF; v_gene: TRBV11-2; abundance: NA; j_gene: TRBJ2-2
CDR3aa: CASSYGRGGNEQFF; v_gene: TRBV6-5; abundance: NA; j_gene: TRBJ2-1
CDR3aa: CASSQGDRGSTDTQYF; v_gene: TRBV4-2; abundance: NA; j_gene: TRBJ2-3
CDR3aa: CASTTGGSFRDTQYF; v_gene: TRBV13; abundance: NA; j_gene: TRBJ2-3
CDR3aa: CASNPGIWAKNIQYF; v_gene: TRBV19; abundance: NA; j_gene: TRBJ2-4
CDR3aa: CASSRAGTGGLNEQFF; v_gene: TRBV19; abundance: NA; j_gene: TRBJ2-1
CDR3aa: CANSLGQHYGYTF; v_gene: TRBV11-2; abundance: NA; j_gene: TRBJ1-2
CDR3aa: CASSQGGSYSPLHF; v_gene: TRBV4-1; abundance: NA; j_gene: TRBJ1-6
CDR3aa: CASSVRRNEKLFF; v_gene: TRBV10-1; abundance: once; j_gene: TRBJ1-4
CDR3aa: CASSPIAGALEQFF; v_gene: TRBV28; abundance: NA; j_gene: TRBJ2-1
CDR3aa: CASSSSGGRTEAFF; v_gene: TRBV7-9; abundance: NA; j_gene: TRBJ1-1
CDR3aa: CASRENGDEKLFF; v_gene: TRBV19; abundance: NA; j_gene: TRBJ1-4
CDR3aa: CASRPSQDSWWAEAFF; v_gene: TRBV12-2; abundance: NA; j_gene: TRBJ1-1
CDR3aa: CASSLLAGGRDTQYF; v_gene: TRBV5-1; abundance: NA; j_gene: TRBJ2-3
CDR3aa: CASSPGGSGGVEQYF; v_gene: TRBV7-2; abundance: NA; j_gene: TRBJ2-7
CDR3aa: CASSPAGYGQETQYF; v_gene: TRBV19; abundance: NA; j_gene: TRBJ2-5
CDR3aa: CASSLVRLAGGHSYEQYF; v_gene: TRBV5-4; abundance: NA; j_gene: TRBJ2-7
CDR3aa: CASSRGGWDTEAFF; v_gene: TRBV5-1; abundance: NA; j_gene: TRBJ1-1
CDR3aa: CASSIEEREPYNEQFF; v_gene: TRBV19; abundance: NA; j_gene: TRBJ2-1
CDR3aa: CASSRGQGAAEQFF; v_gene: TRBV7-7; abundance: NA; j_gene: TRBJ2-1
CDR3aa: CASSQLGGVQTGELFF; v_gene: TRBV16; abundance: few; j_gene: TRBJ2-2
CDR3aa: CAISEFGASGSGETQYF; v_gene: TRBV10-3; abundance: few; j_gene: TRBJ2-5
CDR3aa: CASSILQGDYGYTF; v_gene: TRBV7-9; abundance: NA; j_gene: TRBJ1-2
CDR3aa: CASSLGRWTSGRSYNEQFF; v_gene: TRBV7-9; abundance: NA; j_gene: TRBJ2-1
CDR3aa: CASSRLAGSYEQYF; v_gene: TRBV2; abundance: NA; j_gene: TRBJ2-7
CDR3aa: CASSPRGGRQGSTEAFF; v_gene: TRBV7-9; abundance: NA; j_gene: TRBJ1-1
CDR3aa: CASSLGRGGIQYF; v_gene: TRBV11-2; abundance: few; j_gene: TRBJ2-4
CDR3aa: CAWIRTSGLNEQFF; v_gene: TRBV30; abundance: NA; j_gene: TRBJ2-1
CDR3aa: CASSGGRGFNQPQHF; v_gene: TRBV19; abundance: NA; j_gene: TRBJ1-5
CDR3aa: CASGQANTEAFF; v_gene: TRBV7-9; abundance: few; j_gene: TRBJ1-1
CDR3aa: CASSTWDRVKEQYF; v_gene: TRBV28; abundance: NA; j_gene: TRBJ2-7
CDR3aa: CASSFRDTPLGKEKLFF; v_gene: TRBV5-4; abundance: NA; j_gene: TRBJ1-4
CDR3aa: CASSGTTGRGYEQYF; v_gene: TRBV18; abundance: once; j_gene: TRBJ2-7
CDR3aa: CASRSGTGSNNEQFF; v_gene: TRBV5-1; abundance: few; j_gene: TRBJ2-1
CDR3aa: CASSLFQGIDEQFF; v_gene: TRBV5-1; abundance: few; j_gene: TRBJ2-1
CDR3aa: CASSQGVTGHINQPQHF; v_gene: TRBV4-2; abundance: NA; j_gene: TRBJ1-5
CDR3aa: CASSTGLMGETQYF; v_gene: TRBV19; abundance: NA; j_gene: TRBJ2-5
CDR3aa: CATSSGTSSYNEQFF; v_gene: TRBV2; abundance: NA; j_gene: TRBJ2-1
CDR3aa: CASSESLGKYPGWSRGYTF; v_gene: TRBV10-2; abundance: NA; j_gene: TRBJ1-2
CDR3aa: CASSLIVVGQGHTGELFF; v_gene: TRBV7-3; abundance: medium-sized; j_gene: TRBJ2-2
CDR3aa: CASSQGTGGNQPQHF; v_gene: TRBV4-2; abundance: once; j_gene: TRBJ1-5
CDR3aa: CASSLRLEWVNEQFF; v_gene: TRBV27; abundance: NA; j_gene: TRBJ2-1
CDR3aa: CASIPWTGQNSPLHF; v_gene: TRBV6-1; abundance: few; j_gene: TRBJ1-6
CDR3aa: CASSMGQGNYGYTF; v_gene: TRBV19; abundance: few; j_gene: TRBJ1-2
CDR3aa: CASSLDWYRGTSGGDEQFF; v_gene: TRBV5-6; abundance: NA; j_gene: TRBJ2-1
CDR3aa: CASSPGLAGEAPDTQYF; v_gene: TRBV18; abundance: NA; j_gene: TRBJ2-3
CDR3aa: CASSPTGGPPRPDTQYF; v_gene: TRBV27; abundance: NA; j_gene: TRBJ2-3
CDR3aa: CAWRGEAYEQYF; v_gene: TRBV30; abundance: NA; j_gene: TRBJ2-7
CDR3aa: CASSRDGGIKSYGYTF; v_gene: TRBV2; abundance: NA; j_gene: TRBJ1-2
CDR3aa: CASSFVAGDYEQYF; v_gene: TRBV27; abundance: NA; j_gene: TRBJ2-7
CDR3aa: CAIKQDGSSYNEQFF; v_gene: TRBV10-3; abundance: once; j_gene: TRBJ2-1
CDR3aa: CASSLRAGAYNEQFF; v_gene: TRBV5-6; abundance: few; j_gene: TRBJ2-1
CDR3aa: CASREGLGYGYTF; v_gene: TRBV2; abundance: NA; j_gene: TRBJ1-2